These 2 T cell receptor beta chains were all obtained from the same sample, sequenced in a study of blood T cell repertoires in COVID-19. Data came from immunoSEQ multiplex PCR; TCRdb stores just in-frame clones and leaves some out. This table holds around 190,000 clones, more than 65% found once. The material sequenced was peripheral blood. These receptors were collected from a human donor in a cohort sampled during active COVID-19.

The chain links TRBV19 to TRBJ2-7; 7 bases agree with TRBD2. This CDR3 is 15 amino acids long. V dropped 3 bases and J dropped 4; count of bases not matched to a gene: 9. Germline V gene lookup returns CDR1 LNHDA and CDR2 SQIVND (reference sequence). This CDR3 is CASSIKAGLTYEQYF. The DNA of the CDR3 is TGTGCCAGTAGTATTAAGGCGGGACTAACTTACGAGCAGTACTTC.

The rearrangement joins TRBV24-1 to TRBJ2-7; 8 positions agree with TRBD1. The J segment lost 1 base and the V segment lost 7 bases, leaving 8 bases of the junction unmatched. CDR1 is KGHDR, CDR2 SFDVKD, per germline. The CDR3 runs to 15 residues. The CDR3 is CATRPPWTGSYEQYF. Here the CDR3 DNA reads TGTGCCACCAGGCCCCCCTGGACAGGGTCCTACGAGCAGTACTTC.